What follows are 16 T cell receptor beta chains derived from one specimen sequenced in a study of blood T cell repertoires in COVID-19. The repertoire was sequenced with immunoSEQ multiplex PCR; TCRdb's copy has only in-frame clones and lacks some. The profile shows about 94,000 clones, approximately 89% of them singletons. Sequencing was carried out using peripheral blood. The receptor set was obtained from a human donor with acute or convalescent COVID-19. The donor label of this sample is uncertain.

This clone showed up just once. V and J are TRBV5-1 and TRBJ2-7; D call uncertain. Germline CDR1 is SGHRS and CDR2 is YFSETQ. V was cut by 6 bases and J by 5 bases, with 15 bases left in between. This CDR3 is 13 amino acids long. This chain's CDR3 is CASTEDILDEQYF. CDR3 bases: TGCGCCAGCACGGAAGACATCCTCGACGAGCAGTACTTC.

The CDR3 loop is CASSLSRRRGGHNEQFF. As DNA, the CDR3 is TGTGCCAGCAGCTTGTCAAGACGGCGGGGGGGCCACAATGAGCAGTTCTTC. The chain links TRBV5-6 to TRBJ2-1; TRBD2 agrees at 9 bases. V trimming: 1 base; J trimming: 5 bases; junction bases outside the gene matches: 10. Germline-derived CDR1 and CDR2 are SGHDT and YYEEEE. This CDR3 comprises 17 residues. Drawing the rest from reference TRBV5-6 and TRBJ2-1, the complete variable domain is DAGVTQSPTHLIKTRGQQVTLRCSPKSGHDTVSWYQQALGQGPQFIFQYYEEEERQRGNFPDRFSGHQFPNYSSELNVNALLLGDSALYLCASSLSRRRGGHNEQFFGPGTRLTVL.

This clone was seen only once. The J gene is TRBJ2-2, the V gene TRBV2, with 8 bases lining up with TRBD1. V lost 6 bases and J lost 1; bases outside the gene matches: 4. The CDR3 is 15 amino acids. Germline V CDR1 and CDR2: SNHLY, FYNNEI. The CDR3 reads CASSDGTGNTGELFF. DNA of the CDR3: TGTGCCAGCAGCGACGGGACAGGGAACACCGGGGAGCTGTTTTTT.

This sequence joins TRBV19 and TRBJ1-3; perhaps TRBD1 as D (5 bases). This CDR3 has 15 residues. From germline, CDR1 is LNHDA and CDR2 SQIVND (reference sequence). V was clipped by 2 bases and J by 8 bases, with 16 bases between them. The CDR3: CASSIPQTALDTIYF. The CDR3 DNA follows: TGTGCCAGTAGTATACCCCAGACAGCTTTGGACACCATATATTTT.

This sequence joins TRBV24-1 and TRBJ2-5; 9 nucleotides match TRBD2. The J segment lost 5 bases and the V segment lost 3 bases, leaving 3 bases of the junction unmatched. Per the germline V gene, CDR1 is KGHDR and CDR2 is SFDVKD. CDR3 length: 14 amino acids. CDR3 DNA sequence: TGTGCCACCAGTGATGCGGGGGGGTGGGAGACCCAGTACTTC. As protein: CATSDAGGWETQYF.

The J gene is TRBJ2-7, the V gene TRBV5-4; no firm D call. Germline V gene lookup returns CDR1 SGHNT and CDR2 YYREEE (reference sequence). Trimming shortened V by 5 bases and J by 3 bases, and 21 bases separated the two germline ends. The length of the CDR3 is 16 residues. The CDR3 coding sequence is TGTGCCAGCAGACCTTCCGTCGAGATGCTTGGCTACGAGCAGTACTTC. This encodes CASRPSVEMLGYEQYF.

V is TRBV6-1 and J is TRBJ1-5, with D possibly TRBD1 on 6 matching bases. This CDR3 comprises 15 residues. The V and J ends lost 2 bases and 5 bases respectively, with 13 bases between them. Germline V gene sequence: CDR1 MNHNS, CDR2 SASEGT. For the CDR3, the DNA is TGTGCCAGCAGTGAAAATCCAGGGGTCTATCAGCCCCAGCATTTT. Translating gives CASSENPGVYQPQHF.

This chain joins TRBV2 and TRBJ2-2; D might be TRBD1 (6 bases). Germline V lookup: CDR1 SNHLY, CDR2 FYNNEI. The CDR3 covers 14 residues. V was cut by 6 bases and J by 4 bases, with 12 bases left in between. The CDR3 sequence is CASSADRSTGELFF. For the CDR3, the DNA is TGTGCCAGCAGCGCCGACAGGTCCACCGGGGAGCTGTTTTTT.

The rearrangement uses TRBV6-5 and TRBJ2-7; 7 nucleotides line up with TRBD2. With 2 bases clipped from V and 2 bases from J, the junction kept 9 bases outside the gene matches. The CDR3 is 16 amino acids. Germline CDR1 is MNHEY and CDR2 is SVGAGI. CDR3 bases: TGTGCCAGCAGTTACACGGGAGCTAGCGGCCCCTACGAGCAGTACTTC. This sequence encodes CASSYTGASGPYEQYF.

The V and J genes are TRBV5-1 and TRBJ2-3; 12 bases line up with TRBD2. The CDR3 runs to 13 residues. After removal of 6 bases from V and 6 bases from J, the junction contained 2 bases not matched to a gene. Germline lookup yields CDR1 SGHRS and CDR2 YFSETQ. The CDR3 DNA follows: TGCGCCAGCATTGGGACTAGCGGGGATACGCAGTATTTT. This encodes CASIGTSGDTQYF.

The CDR3 is CASSLVPLQETQYF. The CDR3 DNA follows: TGCGCCAGCAGCTTGGTTCCGTTACAAGAGACCCAGTACTTC. The chain carries TRBV5-1 and TRBJ2-5; D gene unclear. Germline V lookup: CDR1 SGHRS, CDR2 YFSETQ. The V end lost 0 bases, the J end lost 2 bases, and 8 bases lay between the germline ends. The CDR3 contains 14 residues. Full variable domain (remainder filled in from reference TRBV5-1 and TRBJ2-5): KAGVTQTPRYLIKTRGQQVTLSCSPISGHRSVSWYQQTPGQGLQFLFEYFSETQRNKGNFPGRFSGRQFSNSRSEMNVSTLELGDSALYLCASSLVPLQETQYFGPGTRLLVL.

The rearrangement uses TRBV4-3 and TRBJ1-2; TRBD1 matches at 7 bases. The CDR3 spans 15 residues. Per the germline V gene, CDR1 is LGHNA and CDR2 is YSLEER. The trim removed 1 base at V and 4 bases at J, leaving 6 bases unmatched. DNA of the CDR3: TGCGCCAGCAGCCAAGGCCGACAGGGCTCCTATGGCTACACCTTC. Protein sequence: CASSQGRQGSYGYTF.

This sequence joins TRBV28 and TRBJ1-4; 8 bases fit TRBD1. CDR1 MDHEN and CDR2 SYDVKM come from the germline V gene. The CDR3 is 15 residues long. The V gene end was trimmed by 6 bases and the J gene end by 4 bases; junction bases not matched to a gene: 7. CDR3 nucleotide sequence: TGTGCCAGCAGCTCTAACAGGGGGGATAATGAAAAACTGTTTTTT. Protein sequence: CASSSNRGDNEKLFF. The full variable domain, in which reference TRBV28 and TRBJ1-4 provide the parts outside the CDR3, is DVKVTQSSRYLVKRTGEKVFLECVQDMDHENMFWYRQDPGLGLRLIYFSYDVKMKEKGDIPEGYSVSREKKERFSLILESASTNQTSMYLCASSSNRGDNEKLFFGSGTQLSVL.

This chain connects TRBV6-5 to TRBJ2-7, with D possibly TRBD1 on 6 matching bases. The CDR3 totals 15 residues. The V end was cut by 5 bases, the J end by 2 bases, with 16 bases between. Germline CDR1 and CDR2: MNHEY and SVGAGI. The CDR3 DNA sequence: TGTGCCAGCAGTACCACAGGGCTGAGGGCCTACGAGCAGTACTTC. This gives the protein CASSTTGLRAYEQYF.

The chain is built from TRBV4-3 and TRBJ2-2; 8 positions agree with TRBD2. Losses at the gene ends were 0 bases for V and 4 bases for J; bases not matched to a gene: 10. Germline assignment: CDR1 LGHNA and CDR2 YSLEER. This CDR3 spans 18 amino acids. CDR3 sequence: CASSQEVAGRGSTGELFF. The CDR3 DNA reads as TGCGCCAGCAGCCAAGAGGTAGCGGGGAGAGGGTCCACCGGGGAGCTGTTTTTT.

Only one count was recorded for this clone. The chain employs TRBV9 and TRBJ1-6; 8 nucleotides line up with TRBD1. CDR3 length: 19 amino acids. V shed 4 bases and J 2 bases; nucleotides not matched to a gene: 14. Germline values: CDR1 SGDLS, CDR2 YYNGEE. The CDR3 coding sequence is TGTGCCAGCAGCCACGCCCGCGACAGGGGTTACGCCTATAATTCACCCCTCCACTTT. Encoded protein: CASSHARDRGYAYNSPLHF.